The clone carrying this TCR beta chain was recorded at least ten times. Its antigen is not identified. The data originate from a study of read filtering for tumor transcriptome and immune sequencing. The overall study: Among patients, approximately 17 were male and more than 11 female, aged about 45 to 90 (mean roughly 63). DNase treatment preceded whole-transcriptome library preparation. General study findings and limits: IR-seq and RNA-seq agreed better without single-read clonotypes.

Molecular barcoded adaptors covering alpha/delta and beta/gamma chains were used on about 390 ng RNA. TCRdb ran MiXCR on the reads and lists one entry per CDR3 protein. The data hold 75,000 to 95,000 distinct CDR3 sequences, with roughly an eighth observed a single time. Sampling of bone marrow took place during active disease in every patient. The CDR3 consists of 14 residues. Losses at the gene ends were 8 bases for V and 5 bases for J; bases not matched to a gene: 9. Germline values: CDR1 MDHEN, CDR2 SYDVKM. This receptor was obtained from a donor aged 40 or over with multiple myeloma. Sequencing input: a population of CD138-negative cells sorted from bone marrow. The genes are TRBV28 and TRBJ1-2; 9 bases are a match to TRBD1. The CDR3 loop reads CASRTGGEGYGYTF. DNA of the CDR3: TGTGCCAGCCGAACAGGGGGCGAGGGTTATGGCTACACCTTC.